This T cell receptor beta chain appears in the sequencing data of a study of tumor and adjacent non-tumor tissue in lung cancer. V lost 3 bases and J lost 3, with 10 bases in between. Germline CDR1 SGHRS, CDR2 YFSETQ. The CDR3 runs 14 residues. RNA was extracted from bulk tissue without any cell sorting. Distant lung tissue was collected more than 3 cm away from the tumor edge. The library came from three nested PCR rounds adapted from ARM-PCR protocols. TCRdb recomputed calls from the multiplex PCR reads with MiXCR, one row per CDR3 protein. The table shows approximately 120,000 distinct CDR3 sequences, with about 61% occurring only once.

The sample was distant non-tumor lung tissue. The V and J genes are TRBV5-1 and TRBJ1-3; perhaps TRBD1 as D (5 bases). The sequence was obtained from a man aged 60 to 75 with non-small cell lung cancer. CDR3 sequence: CASSSGTDGNTIYF. The CDR3 nucleotides are TGCGCCAGCAGCTCTGGGACTGATGGAAACACCATATATTTT.